The 30 T cell receptor beta chains given below trace back to one sample, sequenced in a study of T cell responses to AZD1222 COVID-19 vaccine. Some clones are missing from TCRdb's copy, which holds only in-frame ones; the method was immunoSEQ multiplex PCR. Altogether 80,000 to 100,000 clones are present, about 89% being singletons, with the ten largest covering about 5%. This material consisted of peripheral blood, taken 28 days after the second AZD1222 dose. The receptors stem from an adult who received the AZD1222 COVID-19 vaccine.

J is TRBJ1-1 and V is TRBV6-5; no definite D call. This CDR3 contains 13 residues. With 4 bases removed from V and 4 bases from J, the gap between germline ends came to 10 bases. Germline CDR1 is MNHEY and CDR2 is SVGAGI. The CDR3 nucleotides are TGTGCCAGCAGTTTTCAAGTGGGCACTGAAGCTTTCTTT. The encoded protein is CASSFQVGTEAFF.

The chain links TRBV10-3 to TRBJ1-5; a possible D gene is TRBD1 (5 bases). In germline, CDR1 is ENHRY, CDR2 SYGVKD. Trimming pared 11 bases from V and 4 bases from J, leaving 12 bases between. This CDR3 is 12 amino acids long. The DNA for the CDR3 is TGTGCCTCGGGGGACGGAAATCAGCCCCAGCATTTT. This translates into CASGDGNQPQHF.

The J gene is TRBJ1-4, the V gene TRBV10-1; D unclear. The germline V gene has CDR1 WNHNN and CDR2 SYGVQD (reference sequence). There are 14 residues in the CDR3. Trimming cost V 3 bases and J 8 bases, with 13 bases left between them. In DNA form, the CDR3 reads TGCGCCAGCAGTGATATGGTTGGAGCCGAAAAACTGTTTTTT. This sequence encodes CASSDMVGAEKLFF.

This chain joins TRBV2 and TRBJ1-5; 7 nucleotides match TRBD1. V shed 4 bases and J 0 bases; nucleotides not matched to a gene: 3. Germline V CDR1 and CDR2: SNHLY, FYNNEI. CDR3 size: 15 residues. In nucleotides, the CDR3 is TGTGCCAGCAGTGGAGGACAGGTTAGCAATCAGCCCCAGCATTTT. Translated, it gives CASSGGQVSNQPQHF.

In nucleotides, the CDR3 is TGTGCCAGCAGTTACCCGGGACAGACTAACTATGGCTACACCTTC. Translation: CASSYPGQTNYGYTF. This chain links TRBV6-5 with TRBJ1-2; 7 positions match TRBD1. The CDR3 is 15 residues long. Germline CDR1 is MNHEY and CDR2 is SVGAGI. V dropped 2 bases and J dropped 0; count of bases not matched to a gene: 3.

The genes are TRBV3-1 (or the pseudogene TRBV3-2) and TRBJ1-1, with a possible D match to TRBD1 (5 bases). V gave up 4 bases and J gave up 0 bases, with 15 bases separating them. This CDR3 region has 16 residues. Germline CDR1 and CDR2: LGHDT and YNNKEL (reference sequence). The CDR3, as DNA: TGTGCCAGCAGCCCGCGGCAGGGCAGTATGAACACTGAAGCTTTCTTT. Translation gives CASSPRQGSMNTEAFF.

This clone was detected only a few times. This chain uses TRBV10-3 with TRBJ2-2, with 8 bases matching TRBD1. With V trimmed by 6 bases and J by 0 bases, 3 bases remained unmatched. The CDR3 has 15 residues. Germline V gene lookup returns CDR1 ENHRY and CDR2 SYGVKD. The CDR3, as DNA: TGTGCCATCAGCTGGACAGGGACGAACACCGGGGAGCTGTTTTTT. The encoded protein is CAISWTGTNTGELFF.

The chain links TRBV18 to TRBJ2-3, with 10 bases matching TRBD2. V dropped 2 bases and J dropped 2; count of bases not matched to a gene: 7. Germline loops: CDR1 KGHSH, CDR2 LQKENI. This CDR3 is built from 17 residues. The CDR3 DNA reads TGTGCCAGCTCACCAACGTCACTAGCGGGGCTCACAGATACGCAGTATTTT. It yields the protein CASSPTSLAGLTDTQYF. The complete variable domain, with remaining parts taken from reference TRBV18 and TRBJ2-3, reads NAGVMQNPRHLVRRRGQEARLRCSPMKGHSHVYWYRQLPEEGLKFMVYLQKENIIDESGMPKERFSAEFPKEGPSILRIQQVVRGDSAAYFCASSPTSLAGLTDTQYFGPGTRLTVL.

The chain couples TRBV11-2 to TRBJ2-2; the D is unclear. Trimming cost V 3 bases and J 6 bases, with 8 bases left between them. CDR3 size: 13 residues. Germline lookup yields CDR1 SGHAT and CDR2 FQNNGV. CDR3 in DNA: TGTGCCAGCAGCTTCAGACGGGCCGGGGAGCTGTTTTTT. Its protein product is CASSFRRAGELFF.

The chain carries TRBV6-5 and TRBJ2-7; a weak D match, TRBD2 (5 bases). The germline CDR1 and CDR2 sequences are MNHEY and SVGAGI. This CDR3 comprises 15 residues. V lost 6 bases to trimming and J lost 0 bases, with 15 bases between them. The CDR3 DNA reads as TGTGCCAGCAGGGACCCGGAACGGGGCTCCTACGAGCAGTACTTC. Translated, it gives CASRDPERGSYEQYF.

This chain connects TRBV9 to TRBJ1-3; 8 positions agree with TRBD1. Germline V lookup: CDR1 SGDLS, CDR2 YYNGEE. The CDR3 totals 12 residues. The trim removed 3 bases at V and 9 bases at J, leaving 2 bases unmatched. CDR3 region: CASSGTGTTIYF. In nucleotides, the CDR3 is TGTGCCAGCAGCGGGACAGGGACCACCATATATTTT. The full variable domain, rest sourced from reference TRBV9 and TRBJ1-3, is DSGVTQTPKHLITATGQRVTLRCSPRSGDLSVYWYQQSLDQGLQFLIQYYNGEERAKGNILERFSAQQFPDLHSELNLSSLELGDSALYFCASSGTGTTIYFGEGSWLTVV.

The chain employs TRBV6-5 and TRBJ2-3; D remains ambiguous. The V gene's germline CDR1 is MNHEY and CDR2 SVGAGI. The CDR3 has 15 amino acids. Trimming stripped 0 bases from V and 3 bases from J, with 10 bases between. CDR3 nucleotides: TGTGCCAGCAGTTACTCGATCGTCAGTACAGATACGCAGTATTTT. Its protein product is CASSYSIVSTDTQYF.

This clone was observed a single time. The J gene is TRBJ2-1, the V gene TRBV3-1 (or the pseudogene TRBV3-2); D gene unclear. V lost 0 bases to trimming and J lost 3 bases, with 9 bases between them. There are 15 residues in the CDR3. Per germline, CDR1 LGHDT and CDR2 YNNKEL (reference sequence). The CDR3 DNA sequence: TGTGCCAGCAGCCAAGATAGACGGGTCTACAATGAGCAGTTCTTC. It translates to CASSQDRRVYNEQFF.

V is TRBV11-2 and J is TRBJ1-6, with 7 positions matching TRBD1. CDR1 is SGHAT and CDR2 is FQNNGV in the germline V gene. The CDR3 is 17 amino acids. V shed 6 bases, J shed 7 bases, and the junction held 15 bases outside the gene matches. The CDR3 sequence: CASRSPGDSLGNSPLHF. The CDR3 nucleotides are TGTGCCAGCAGATCCCCCGGGGACAGCCTCGGAAATTCACCCCTCCACTTT.

The chain links TRBV19 to TRBJ1-3; D is ambiguous. The CDR3 is made up of 16 amino acids. Germline CDR1 LNHDA, CDR2 SQIVND (reference sequence). The germline V and J ends were trimmed by 7 bases and 8 bases, with 24 bases remaining between them. Here the CDR3 reads CASTPYGRAPMDTIYF. The CDR3 nucleotides read TGTGCCAGTACCCCCTACGGGAGGGCTCCCATGGACACCATATATTTT.

This sequence joins TRBV5-1 and TRBJ2-3; D gene ambiguous. V shed 2 bases and J shed 4 bases, with 14 bases lying between them. CDR3 length: 15 residues. CDR1 is SGHRS, CDR2 YFSETQ, per germline. The CDR3 sequence: CASSFSINGPDTQYF. CDR3 sequence (DNA): TGCGCCAGCAGCTTTTCCATCAATGGTCCAGATACGCAGTATTTT.

The rearrangement joins TRBV12-3 or TRBV12-4 to TRBJ2-1; perhaps TRBD2 as D (5 bases). The CDR3 is 13 residues long. Trimming pared 5 bases from V and 10 bases from J, leaving 15 bases between. The CDR3 DNA follows: TGTGCCAGCAGTACCCTCGGGGTGGGCGAGCAGTTCTTC. This codes for CASSTLGVGEQFF.

The J gene is TRBJ1-5, the V gene TRBV7-8; weak D call: TRBD1 (5 bases). CDR1 and CDR2 (germline): SGHVS, FQNEAQ. The CDR3 consists of 14 residues. Trimming took off 3 bases at V and 1 base at J, with 7 bases between the two ends. In DNA, the CDR3 is TGTGCCAGCAGCTTTTCAGGGAGCAATCAGCCCCAGCATTTT. Residues: CASSFSGSNQPQHF.

Turning to this clone: The identical CDR3 is also encoded by other nucleotide sequences in the sample. This chain uses TRBV5-1 with TRBJ2-5; the match to TRBD1 covers 10 bases. CDR3 length equals 15 residues. The V gene end was trimmed by 2 bases and the J gene end by 5 bases; junction bases not matched to a gene: 6. The germline CDR1 and CDR2 sequences are SGHRS and YFSETQ. CDR3 protein: CASSLAGQGVETQYF. Here the CDR3 DNA reads TGCGCCAGCAGCTTAGCCGGACAGGGGGTTGAGACCCAGTACTTC.

This clone was seen a handful of times. This chain connects TRBV3-1 (or the pseudogene TRBV3-2) to TRBJ2-2; 7 nucleotides align to TRBD1. V lost 4 bases to trimming and J lost 1 base; unmatched junction nucleotides: 6. The CDR3 sequence is 16 residues long. Looked up from germline, CDR1 is LGHDT and CDR2 is YNNKEL (reference sequence). The chain's CDR3 is CASSPIGQENTGELFF. The CDR3 DNA reads TGTGCCAGCAGCCCTATAGGACAGGAGAACACCGGGGAGCTGTTTTTT.

V usage is TRBV7-7 and J usage is TRBJ2-5; TRBD1 is a possible D gene (7 bases). Between the trimmed V and J ends, which lost 3 bases and 5 bases, there was a span of 19 bases. Germline assignment: CDR1 SSHAT and CDR2 FNYEAQ (reference sequence). The CDR3 loop spans 16 amino acids. CDR3 residues: CASSLGGTALGETQYF. The CDR3 DNA follows: TGTGCCAGCAGCTTGGGCGGGACAGCGCTAGGGGAGACCCAGTACTTC. The variable domain in full, completed from reference TRBV7-7 and TRBJ2-5, reads GAGVSQSPRYKVTKRGQDVTLRCDPISSHATLYWYQQALGQGPEFLTYFNYEAQPDKSGLPSDRFSAERPEGSISTLTIQRTEQRDSAMYRCASSLGGTALGETQYFGPGTRLLVL.

This chain connects TRBV11-2 to TRBJ1-2; 7 bases match TRBD1. V trimming: 2 bases; J trimming: 1 base; junction bases outside the gene matches: 4. CDR3 length equals 15 residues. Germline CDR1 reads SGHAT; CDR2 reads FQNNGV. The CDR3 sequence is CASSLQGGINYGYTF. DNA of the CDR3: TGTGCCAGCAGCTTACAGGGGGGGATTAACTATGGCTACACCTTC.

The chain is built from TRBV6-5 and TRBJ1-6; 7 bases agree with TRBD1. The CDR3 spans 15 residues. Germline loops: CDR1 MNHEY, CDR2 SVGAGI. V shed 7 bases and J 7 bases; nucleotides not matched to a gene: 10. CDR3 amino acids: CASTPNRGENSPLHF. Here the CDR3 DNA reads TGTGCCAGCACCCCGAACAGGGGTGAAAATTCACCCCTCCACTTT.

This rearrangement joins TRBV28 to TRBJ2-2; 10 nucleotides line up with TRBD1. V lost 6 bases, J lost 5 bases, and 3 bases stayed unmatched. Germline V gene data show CDR1 as MDHEN and CDR2 as SYDVKM. The CDR3 length is 14 residues. The CDR3 coding sequence is TGTGCCAGCAGGACGGGACAGGGGACCGGGGAGCTGTTTTTT. It specifies CASRTGQGTGELFF.

The chain couples TRBV30 to TRBJ2-1; TRBD2 matches at 11 bases. V lost 0 bases and J lost 4; bases outside the gene matches: 11. Germline V gene data show CDR1 as GTSNPN and CDR2 as SVGIG (reference sequence). The CDR3 runs 18 residues. The CDR3 protein is CAWSVGSLAGGPYNEQFF. The DNA for the CDR3 is TGTGCCTGGAGTGTAGGGTCGCTAGCGGGGGGCCCTTACAATGAGCAGTTCTTC.

The CDR3 loop is CASSRDSGETQYF. The CDR3 DNA is TGTGCCAGCAGCAGGGATTCCGGAGAGACCCAGTACTTC. The chain links TRBV7-3 to TRBJ2-5; no firm D call. V was trimmed by 5 bases and J by 4 bases, leaving 11 bases between them. The CDR3 spans 13 residues. CDR1 and CDR2 from the germline V gene are SGHTA and FQGTGA.

The rearrangement uses TRBV5-1 and TRBJ1-2; maybe TRBD1 (5 bases). The CDR3 spans 13 residues. Germline CDR1 and CDR2: SGHRS and YFSETQ. V lost 2 bases, J lost 5 bases, and 10 bases lay in between. The CDR3 loop is CASSFDSNYGYTF. CDR3 coding DNA: TGCGCCAGCAGCTTTGACAGCAATTATGGCTACACCTTC.

The chain links TRBV3-1 (or the pseudogene TRBV3-2) to TRBJ2-7; either TRBD1 or TRBD2 may fit D (5 bases each). The CDR3 totals 15 residues. The germline V gene has CDR1 LGHDT and CDR2 YNNKEL (reference sequence). Trimming pared 3 bases from V and 3 bases from J, leaving 15 bases between. CDR3 in amino acids: CASSQYPRDLYEQYF. The CDR3 DNA sequence: TGTGCCAGCAGCCAGTACCCCCGGGACCTCTACGAGCAGTACTTC.

The rearrangement links TRBV19 to TRBJ1-6, with TRBD1 identical over 9 bases. V lost 8 bases, J lost 6 bases, and 11 bases stayed unmatched. The CDR3 has 16 residues. The germline V gene encodes CDR1 LNHDA and CDR2 SQIVND (reference sequence). This CDR3 is CASRPWGQGSNSPLHF. In nucleotides, the CDR3 is TGTGCCAGTCGTCCTTGGGGACAGGGAAGTAATTCACCCCTCCACTTT.

This clone occurred once. The chain has TRBV6-5 and TRBJ1-4; D may be TRBD1 (5 bases). Germline V gene lookup returns CDR1 MNHEY and CDR2 SVGAGI. The V and J ends lost 6 bases and 4 bases respectively, with 12 bases between them. The length of the CDR3 is 14 residues. The CDR3 region is CASRRTRNNEKLFF. The CDR3 DNA is TGTGCCAGCAGGAGGACACGGAATAATGAAAAACTGTTTTTT.